Detailed here is one T cell receptor (beta chain). Other DNA sequences within the sample encode an identical CDR3. This entry comes from a study of cytomegalovirus exposure and HLA in healthy donors. TCRdb's copy holds only in-frame clones and misses some; the assay was immunoSEQ multiplex PCR. The profile shows roughly 330,000 clones, about 85% of them singletons. Trimming cost V 2 bases and J 1 base, with 6 bases left between them. The CDR3 consists of 13 residues. Germline values: CDR1 SGHNT, CDR2 YYREEE (reference sequence). V and J are TRBV5-4 and TRBJ1-1; D ambiguous. The specimen was PBMCs. The source of this sequence is a woman in her twenties or thirties in good health and CMV-seropositive. CDR3 DNA: TGTGCCAGCAGCTTACTGAGGAACACTGAAGCTTTCTTT. Translating gives CASSLLRNTEAFF.